One and the same sample provided the 5 T cell receptor beta chains below, sequenced in a study of cytomegalovirus exposure and HLA in healthy donors. In the PCR, 60 Vbeta and 13 Jbeta primers were used. Generated by immunoSEQ multiplex PCR, the TCRdb table keeps only in-frame clones and is missing some. The data hold approximately 180,000 clones, with almost 85% observed a single time. The sample consisted of PBMCs. The source is a girl aged 10 to 17 in good health and CMV-seropositive.

V usage is TRBV19 and J usage is TRBJ1-5; TRBD1 aligns across 9 bases. This CDR3 spans 15 amino acids. Unmatched junction bases numbered 8, after V lost 5 bases and J lost 6 bases. Looked up from germline, CDR1 is LNHDA and CDR2 is SQIVND (reference sequence). The DNA for the CDR3 is TGTGCCAGTAGTCCCGGACAGGGGTTCGGTCAGCCCCAGCATTTT. It specifies CASSPGQGFGQPQHF.

The rearrangement joins TRBV7-6 to TRBJ2-7; TRBD2 agrees at 7 bases. CDR1 and CDR2 (germline): SGHVS, FNYEAQ. Unmatched junction bases numbered 6, after V lost 0 bases and J lost 4 bases. The CDR3 sequence is 15 residues long. The CDR3 region has the DNA TGTGCCAGCAGCTTAGCGGGGGGGGGTTGGTACGAGCAGTACTTC. Translated: CASSLAGGGWYEQYF.

In its sample, this clone was seen a few times. CDR3 sequence reads: CASSYQDRAAYEQYF. The CDR3 bases are TGTGCCAGCAGTTACCAGGACAGGGCAGCCTACGAGCAGTACTTC. The V call is TRBV6-5, the J call TRBJ2-7, with 8 bases lining up with TRBD1. The V segment lost 2 bases and the J segment 2 bases; nucleotides outside the gene matches: 5. The CDR3 runs 15 residues. Germline V gene sequence: CDR1 MNHEY, CDR2 SVGAGI.

The chain is built from TRBV25-1 and TRBJ1-6; D is unresolved. Germline V CDR1 and CDR2: MGHDK, SYGVNS. V was cut by 8 bases and J by 2 bases, with 19 bases left in between. The CDR3 is 17 residues long. CDR3: CASRAWPWRTYNSPLHF. CDR3 coding DNA: TGTGCCAGCCGGGCATGGCCATGGAGGACCTATAATTCACCCCTCCACTTT.

Turning to this clone: A read error may account for a junction end that differs from germline. The rearrangement uses TRBV5-1 and TRBJ2-5, with 13 bases identical to TRBD2. The CDR3 covers 14 residues. Germline V gene data show CDR1 as SGHRS and CDR2 as YFSETQ. CDR3 in DNA: TGCGCCAGCAGCTTGGACGGGACTAGCGGGGCAGGGGACTTC. Its protein product is CASSLDGTSGAGDF.